This T cell receptor (beta chain) derives from a study of T cell responses to AZD1222 COVID-19 vaccine. This table comes from immunoSEQ multiplex PCR, and its TCRdb copy is limited to in-frame clones, with some not included. This sample carries approximately 190,000 clones, around 93% of them seen once, and the ten largest clones take 7% to 9.5%. A remark on this clone: Its specificity is not known. Other nucleotide sequences from this sample produce the same CDR3.

Points from the study as a whole: The donor group comprised mostly white British people and more females; the analysis possibly underestimated clonal diversity.

The TCR originated in an adult in good health. Sample: peripheral blood, taken on day 0 of AZD1222 vaccination.

CDR3 nucleotide sequence: TGTGCCAGCAGTGAACGGGGCAATCAGCCCCAGCATTTT. Amino acids: CASSERGNQPQHF. The J gene is TRBJ1-5, the V gene TRBV6-1; D is unresolved. This CDR3 is built from 13 residues. The germline gives CDR1 MNHNS, CDR2 SASEGT. V was trimmed by 2 bases and J by 2 bases, leaving 4 bases between them.